These 26 T cell receptor beta chains were all obtained from the same sample, sequenced in a study of shared clonotypes between healthy human individuals. Assay: immunoSEQ multiplex PCR; the TCRdb copy retains only in-frame clones and omits some. The sample contains about 700,000 clones, approximately 90% of which appear only once. Cells designated naive CD8 were CD45RO-negative and were positively selected for CCR7, with terminally differentiated effector memory CD45RA+ cells excluded. The sample consisted of naive CD8+ T cells sorted from blood. Receptors were obtained from a man aged 25-40 years in good health.

The table lists this clone with a count of one. V and J are TRBV19 and TRBJ2-1; D ambiguous. CDR1 and CDR2 (germline): LNHDA, SQIVND (reference sequence). V was trimmed by 5 bases and J by 0 bases, leaving 11 bases between them. The CDR3 consists of 15 residues. As DNA, the CDR3 is TGTGCCAGTAGTCTGGGGAAGCGCTCCTACAATGAGCAGTTCTTC. Protein product: CASSLGKRSYNEQFF.

V usage is TRBV11-2 and J usage is TRBJ2-6; no clear D. Germline CDR1 SGHAT, CDR2 FQNNGV. Trimming left V 8 bases short and J 3 bases short, with 8 bases between. The CDR3 covers 13 residues. The CDR3: CASPGVGANVLTF. CDR3 DNA: TGTGCCAGCCCTGGGGTTGGGGCCAACGTCCTGACTTTC.

The rearrangement uses TRBV9 and TRBJ2-2; D is unresolved. This CDR3 has 14 amino acids. Germline assignment: CDR1 SGDLS and CDR2 YYNGEE. Trimming cost V 4 bases and J 2 bases, with 9 bases left between them. Here the CDR3 reads CASSPYSNTGELFF. For the CDR3, the DNA is TGTGCCAGCAGCCCATATTCAAACACCGGGGAGCTGTTTTTT.

This chain connects TRBV6-1 to TRBJ1-2; 12 bases align to TRBD1. Trimming removed 3 bases from V and 3 bases from J; junction bases left unmatched: 5. The CDR3 has 16 amino acids. Germline V lookup: CDR1 MNHNS, CDR2 SASEGT. CDR3 in amino acids: CASSDRGQGAYYGYTF. The CDR3 coding sequence is TGTGCCAGCAGTGACCGGGGACAGGGGGCTTACTATGGCTACACCTTC.

The chain is built from TRBV7-9 and TRBJ1-2; 8 bases are a match to TRBD1. Germline CDR1 is SEHNR and CDR2 is FQNEAQ (reference sequence). With 5 bases clipped from V and 6 bases from J, the junction kept 11 bases outside the gene matches. This CDR3 has 15 amino acids. This CDR3 reads CASSHETDRVDGYTF. The CDR3 DNA is TGTGCCAGCAGCCACGAGACGGACAGGGTGGATGGCTACACCTTC.

The chain couples TRBV4-2 to TRBJ1-4; unclear D gene. This CDR3 has 16 residues. V lost 0 bases, J lost 8 bases, and 16 bases lay in between. CDR1 and CDR2 from the germline V gene are LGHNA and YNFKEQ. CDR3 DNA: TGTGCCAGCAGCCAAGATCCCGACCGCGCGGGGGAAAAACTGTTTTTT. Its translation is CASSQDPDRAGEKLFF.

This clone occurred once. The rearrangement uses TRBV2 and TRBJ2-1; the match to TRBD2 covers 9 bases. J was trimmed by 8 bases and V by 2 bases; bases with no gene match: 7. CDR3 length equals 15 residues. The germline V gene has CDR1 SNHLY and CDR2 FYNNEI. CDR3 bases: TGTGCCAGCAGTGAATGGCTAGCGGGAAGCTATGAGCAGTTCTTC. It is translated as CASSEWLAGSYEQFF.

The chain employs TRBV5-5 and TRBJ2-7, with D perhaps given as TRBD1 or TRBD2 (5 bases each). CDR1 and CDR2 (germline): SGHKS, YYEKEE (reference sequence). The CDR3 extends over 14 amino acids. The V and J ends lost 8 bases and 4 bases respectively, with 19 bases between them. CDR3 sequence reads: CASQPWGGQYEQYF. The CDR3 bases are TGTGCCAGTCAGCCCTGGGGCGGGCAGTACGAGCAGTACTTC.

The chain couples TRBV4-3 to TRBJ1-4; 8 bases are shared with TRBD1. With 3 bases clipped from V and 7 bases from J, the junction kept 7 bases outside the gene matches. The CDR3 has 15 residues. The germline V gene encodes CDR1 LGHNA and CDR2 YSLEER. CDR3 DNA: TGCGCCAGCAGCCATGCTACAGGGGGAAGTGAAAAACTGTTTTTT. Amino acid sequence: CASSHATGGSEKLFF.

V and J are TRBV7-9 and TRBJ2-7; D is possibly TRBD2 (6 bases). Trimming cost V 6 bases and J 4 bases, with 25 bases left between them. CDR1 is SEHNR and CDR2 is FQNEAQ in the germline V gene (reference sequence). The CDR3 consists of 17 residues. The CDR3 reads CASRTSGTLIEGYEQYF. The CDR3 region has the DNA TGTGCCAGCAGGACCTCCGGGACTCTAATCGAGGGGTACGAGCAGTACTTC.

This clone showed up just once. The rearrangement uses TRBV9 and TRBJ1-1, with a weak D call TRBD1 (6 bases). In germline, CDR1 is SGDLS, CDR2 YYNGEE. Trimming took off 4 bases at V and 4 bases at J, with 14 bases between the two ends. The CDR3 is 14 residues long. The CDR3 region has the DNA TGTGCCAGCAGCCCCTGGGGGGCGCGCACTGAAGCTTTCTTT. This sequence encodes CASSPWGARTEAFF. Full variable domain (missing parts from reference TRBV9 and TRBJ1-1): DSGVTQTPKHLITATGQRVTLRCSPRSGDLSVYWYQQSLDQGLQFLIQYYNGEERAKGNILERFSAQQFPDLHSELNLSSLELGDSALYFCASSPWGARTEAFFGQGTRLTVV.

The chain links TRBV6-5 to TRBJ2-2; D ambiguous. V lost 7 bases to trimming and J lost 1 base, with 4 bases between them. The CDR3 loop spans 12 amino acids. Germline CDR1 MNHEY, CDR2 SVGAGI. This CDR3 reads CASNMNTGELFF. CDR3 bases: TGTGCCAGCAACATGAACACCGGGGAGCTGTTTTTT.

The chain uses TRBV29-1 and TRBJ2-1, with 12 bases matching TRBD2. CDR3 length equals 18 residues. The V gene's germline CDR1 is SQVTM and CDR2 ANQGSEA. Trimming at V came to 8 bases and at J to 0 bases, leaving 14 bases not matched to a gene. The CDR3 DNA reads as TGCAGCTCCACTCCGGGACTAGCGGGTCCCAGCTCCTACAATGAGCAGTTCTTC. Translated: CSSTPGLAGPSSYNEQFF.

The J gene is TRBJ2-2, the V gene TRBV25-1; D ambiguous. Per the germline V gene, CDR1 is MGHDK and CDR2 is SYGVNS. Between the trimmed V and J ends, which lost 9 bases and 7 bases, there was a span of 12 bases. The CDR3 totals 12 residues. The CDR3 reads CASIGPVGELFF. The DNA for the CDR3 is TGTGCCAGTATCGGGCCGGTCGGGGAGCTGTTTTTT.

The CDR3 here is CASSLKGLGNKETQYF. The CDR3 DNA is TGTGCCAGCAGCCTGAAAGGTTTGGGAAATAAAGAGACCCAGTACTTC. This chain links TRBV13 with TRBJ2-5, with D uncertain. The length of the CDR3 is 16 residues. The germline V and J ends were trimmed by 5 bases and 3 bases, with 19 bases remaining between them. Germline loops: CDR1 PRHDT, CDR2 FYEKMQ (reference sequence).

The V and J genes are TRBV27 and TRBJ2-3; 8 nucleotides line up with TRBD2. In germline, CDR1 is MNHEY, CDR2 SMNVEV (reference sequence). This CDR3 contains 17 residues. The trim removed 4 bases at V and 3 bases at J, leaving 12 bases unmatched. CDR3 coding DNA: TGTGCCAGCAGTTCCCCTGGATCAGCGGGAGTGACAGATACGCAGTATTTT. Translated, it gives CASSSPGSAGVTDTQYF.

This clone has just one count. This chain joins TRBV5-4 and TRBJ2-7; 7 nucleotides agree with TRBD2. Trimming at V came to 2 bases and at J to 5 bases, leaving 7 bases not matched to a gene. In germline, CDR1 is SGHNT, CDR2 YYREEE (reference sequence). The CDR3 is 14 residues long. The CDR3 DNA is TGTGCCAGCAGCTTCGGCGGGAGCACCCACGAGCAGTACTTC. Amino acids: CASSFGGSTHEQYF.

CDR3 amino acids: CASQMGMRQYF. CDR3 bases: TGTGCCAGTCAGATGGGGATGCGTCAGTACTTC. The chain links TRBV6-6 to TRBJ2-7; the D is unclear. The CDR3 runs 11 residues. Per germline, CDR1 MNHNY and CDR2 SVGAGI (reference sequence). Trimming pared 9 bases from V and 10 bases from J, leaving 16 bases between.

CDR3 sequence (DNA): TGTGCCAGCAGTTACTCGACGGCAGGGGTAGCCTACGAGCAGTACTTC. It is translated as CASSYSTAGVAYEQYF. The chain couples TRBV6-5 to TRBJ2-7, with D possibly being TRBD1 (6 bases). CDR1 MNHEY and CDR2 SVGAGI come from the germline V gene. This CDR3 is built from 16 residues. Between the trimmed V and J ends, which lost 0 bases and 2 bases, there was a span of 14 bases.

A note on this clone: The junction does not match germline at one end; this may be a read error. Written as DNA, the CDR3 is TGCGCCAGCAGCTTGGTAGGGGTTGACATCCAGTACTTC. It codes for CASSLVGVDIQYF. This sequence joins TRBV5-1 and TRBJ2-4; D may be TRBD1 (5 bases). The CDR3 spans 13 residues. Germline loops: CDR1 SGHRS, CDR2 YFSETQ.

The J gene is TRBJ1-2, the V gene TRBV6-4, with 7 positions matching TRBD1. J gave up 1 base and V 7 bases, and 9 bases lay outside the gene matches. Germline V gene sequence: CDR1 MRHNA, CDR2 SNTAGT. This CDR3 is 15 amino acids long. The CDR3: CASIPRTGVNYGYTF. DNA of the CDR3: TGTGCCAGCATTCCAAGGACAGGAGTTAACTATGGCTACACCTTC.

The chain carries TRBV5-6 and TRBJ1-2, with D hard to call. V was trimmed by 0 bases and J by 8 bases, leaving 11 bases between them. The CDR3 contains 13 residues. Germline values: CDR1 SGHDT, CDR2 YYEEEE. CDR3 in amino acids: CASSLGDIPGYTF. The CDR3 DNA is TGTGCCAGCAGCTTGGGTGACATCCCCGGCTACACCTTC.

This clone was seen more than once but under ten times. This chain connects TRBV25-1 to TRBJ1-2; D uncertain. Germline CDR1 reads MGHDK; CDR2 reads SYGVNS. V lost 5 bases and J 8 bases, leaving 9 bases between the germline ends. This CDR3 region has 11 residues. In DNA form, the CDR3 reads TGTGCCAGCAGTCTACGTGACGGCTACACCTTC. Protein sequence: CASSLRDGYTF.

V is TRBV2 and J is TRBJ2-5; 10 bases align to TRBD2. Germline assignment: CDR1 SNHLY and CDR2 FYNNEI. Germline trimming cut 6 bases from V and 2 bases from J; bases unmatched to any gene: 3. The CDR3 is made up of 14 amino acids. The CDR3 reads CASSGLAEQETQYF. In DNA, the CDR3 is TGTGCCAGCAGCGGACTAGCGGAACAAGAGACCCAGTACTTC.

J is TRBJ2-5 and V is TRBV19, with TRBD2 matching 9 bases. V shed 1 base and J 5 bases; nucleotides not matched to a gene: 20. CDR1 is LNHDA, CDR2 SQIVND, per germline (reference sequence). CDR3 length equals 20 residues. The CDR3 loop is CASSIGPASRREGGGETQYF. The CDR3 coding sequence is TGTGCCAGTAGTATAGGTCCTGCTTCTCGGCGGGAGGGAGGTGGGGAGACCCAGTACTTC.

The V gene is TRBV7-7, the J gene TRBJ2-5; TRBD1 aligns across 9 bases. J gave up 5 bases and V 3 bases, and 7 bases lay outside the gene matches. Per germline, CDR1 SSHAT and CDR2 FNYEAQ (reference sequence). CDR3 size: 15 residues. The CDR3 DNA reads as TGTGCCAGCAGCTTCCGGACAGGGGCGGGCGAGACCCAGTACTTC. It is translated as CASSFRTGAGETQYF.